This T cell receptor beta chain was identified in a study of blood T cell repertoires in COVID-19. The data were produced by immunoSEQ multiplex PCR, yet TCRdb's version contains in-frame clones alone and is incomplete. The sample holds some 120,000 clones, about 92% seen once. This clone was observed a single time. The sample was peripheral blood. The TCR sequence derives from a man aged 60 to 75 with COVID-19, enrolled during active disease.

This chain's CDR3 is CASSPIPRTSGIYNEQFF. The DNA of the CDR3 is TGCGCCAGCAGCCCGATACCAAGGACTAGCGGGATATACAATGAGCAGTTCTTC. The chain employs TRBV5-1 and TRBJ2-1, with 12 bases aligning to TRBD2. Germline loops: CDR1 SGHRS, CDR2 YFSETQ. V lost 4 bases, J lost 4 bases, and 12 bases stayed unmatched. The CDR3 extends over 18 amino acids.